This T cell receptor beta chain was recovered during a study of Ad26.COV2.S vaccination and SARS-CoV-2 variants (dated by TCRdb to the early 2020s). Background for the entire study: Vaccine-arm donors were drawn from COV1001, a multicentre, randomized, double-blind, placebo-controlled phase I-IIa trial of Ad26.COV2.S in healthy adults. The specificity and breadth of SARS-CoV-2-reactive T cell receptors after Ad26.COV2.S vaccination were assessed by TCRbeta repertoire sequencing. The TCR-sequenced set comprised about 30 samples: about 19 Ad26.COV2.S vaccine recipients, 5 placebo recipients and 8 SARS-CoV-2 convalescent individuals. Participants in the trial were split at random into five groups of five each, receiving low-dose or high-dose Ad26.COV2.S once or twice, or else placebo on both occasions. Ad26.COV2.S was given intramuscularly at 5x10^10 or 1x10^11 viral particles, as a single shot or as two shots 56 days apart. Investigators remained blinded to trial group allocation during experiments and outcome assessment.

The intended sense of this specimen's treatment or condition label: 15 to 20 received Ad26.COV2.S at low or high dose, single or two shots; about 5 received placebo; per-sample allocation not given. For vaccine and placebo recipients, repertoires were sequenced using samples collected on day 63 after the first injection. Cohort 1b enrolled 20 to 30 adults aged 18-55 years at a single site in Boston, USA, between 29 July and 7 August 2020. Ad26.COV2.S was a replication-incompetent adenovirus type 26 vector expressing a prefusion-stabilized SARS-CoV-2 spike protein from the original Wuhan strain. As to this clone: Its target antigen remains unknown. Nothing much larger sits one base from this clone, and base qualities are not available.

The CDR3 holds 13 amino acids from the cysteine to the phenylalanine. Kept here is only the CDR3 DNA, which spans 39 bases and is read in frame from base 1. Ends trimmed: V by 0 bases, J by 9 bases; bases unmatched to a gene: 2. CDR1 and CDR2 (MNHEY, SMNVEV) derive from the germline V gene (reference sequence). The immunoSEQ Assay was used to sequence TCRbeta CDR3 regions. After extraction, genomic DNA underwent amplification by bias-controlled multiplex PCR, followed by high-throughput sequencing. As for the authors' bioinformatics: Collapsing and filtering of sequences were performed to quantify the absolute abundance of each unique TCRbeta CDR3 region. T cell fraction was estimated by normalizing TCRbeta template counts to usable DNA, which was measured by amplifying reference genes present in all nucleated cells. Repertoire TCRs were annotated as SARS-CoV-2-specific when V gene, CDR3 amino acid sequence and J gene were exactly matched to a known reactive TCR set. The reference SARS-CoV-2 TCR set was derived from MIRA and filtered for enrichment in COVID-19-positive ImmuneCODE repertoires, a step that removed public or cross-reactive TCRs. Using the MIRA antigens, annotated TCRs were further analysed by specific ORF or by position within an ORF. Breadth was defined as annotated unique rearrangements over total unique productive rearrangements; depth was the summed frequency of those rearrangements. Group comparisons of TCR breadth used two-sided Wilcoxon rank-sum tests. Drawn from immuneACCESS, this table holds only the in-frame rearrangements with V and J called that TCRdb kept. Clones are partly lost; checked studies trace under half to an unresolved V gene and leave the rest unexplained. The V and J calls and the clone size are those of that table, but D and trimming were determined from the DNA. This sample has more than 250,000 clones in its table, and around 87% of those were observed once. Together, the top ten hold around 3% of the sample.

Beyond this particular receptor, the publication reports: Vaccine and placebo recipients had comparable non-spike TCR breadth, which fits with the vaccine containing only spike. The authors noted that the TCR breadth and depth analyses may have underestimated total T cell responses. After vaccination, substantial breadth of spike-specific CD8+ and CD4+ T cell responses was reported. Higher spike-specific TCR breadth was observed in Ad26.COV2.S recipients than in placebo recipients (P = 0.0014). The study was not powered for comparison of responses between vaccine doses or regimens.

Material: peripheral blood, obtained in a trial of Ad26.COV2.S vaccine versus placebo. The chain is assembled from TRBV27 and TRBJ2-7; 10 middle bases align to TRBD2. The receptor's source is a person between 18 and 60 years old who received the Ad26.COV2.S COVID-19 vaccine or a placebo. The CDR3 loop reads CASSLSGLAVQYF. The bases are TGTGCCAGCAGTTTATCCGGACTAGCGGTGCAGTACTTC.